This T cell receptor (beta chain) was recorded in a study of blood T cell repertoires in COVID-19. Some clones are missing from TCRdb's copy, which holds only in-frame ones; the method was immunoSEQ multiplex PCR. The sample includes roughly 300,000 clones, 65% to 90% of them seen just once. V lost 10 bases to trimming and J lost 5 bases; unmatched junction nucleotides: 7. The CDR3 extends over 13 amino acids. Per germline, CDR1 MNHEY and CDR2 SVGAGI. Specimen: PBMCs or T cells enriched from blood (not recorded which). The chain uses TRBV6-5 and TRBJ1-2; 10 bases line up with TRBD1. The origin of this receptor is a woman in her late teens or twenties who had recovered from COVID-19. The CDR3 sequence: CATQDRGRYGYTF. The CDR3 DNA reads as TGTGCCACCCAGGACAGGGGGAGATATGGCTACACCTTC.